These T cell receptor beta chains were read from a single sample in a study of prognosis after radiotherapy for stage I lung cancer. In TCRdb, the multiplex PCR reads were re-called with MiXCR into one record per CDR3 protein. Here the sample spans about 20,000 distinct CDR3 sequences, around 40% being singletons. The sample was PBMCs, taken before or after stereotactic body radiation therapy (not recorded which). The receptors come from a donor aged 50 or older with non-small cell lung cancer. The CDR3 runs from the conserved cysteine through the conserved F or W. The D gene is left open where the match is weak. Size is stated for part of the rows, as once, few or many counts, or as a class when the clone is expanded.

TRBJ2-3,TRBV20-1,NA,TRBD2,CSALLSSGGTTDTQYF
TRBJ1-1,TRBV6-1,NA,NA,CASSEGGNTEAFF
TRBJ2-7,TRBV28,many,TRBD2,CASSFGSASGSEEQYF
TRBJ1-5,TRBV27,many,NA,CASSLSAIQPQHF
TRBJ1-1,TRBV28,many,NA,CASHRRSFARNTEAFF
TRBJ2-2,TRBV7-8,NA,NA,CASSRDMATWELFF
TRBJ2-2,TRBV6-1,NA,NA,CASSERWGNWELFF
TRBJ2-1,TRBV30,many,TRBD1,CAWSPGTGAYNEQFF
TRBJ1-5,TRBV28,many,NA,CASTVTFLGNQPQHF
TRBJ1-2,TRBV6-2/TRBV6-3,NA,TRBD1,CASSPNQGGYGYTF
TRBJ1-1,TRBV30,once,NA,CACQTRAAKNTEAFF
TRBJ2-7,TRBV6-1,many,TRBD1,CASSLSRARGRPGKYF
TRBJ2-2,TRBV27,NA,NA,CASSLAPAESTGELFF
TRBJ1-1,TRBV11-2,NA,NA,CASSLQGKAEAFF
TRBJ1-4,TRBV4-1,few,NA,CASSQDAWNISFATNEKLFF
TRBJ1-2,TRBV9,many,TRBD1,CASSPRQGSLTGYTF
TRBJ2-6,TRBV5-4,many,NA,CASSLGQGPRSGANVLTF
TRBJ2-1,TRBV12-3/TRBV12-4,NA,NA,CASSLDGSSYNEQFF
TRBJ2-7,TRBV5-1,NA,NA,CASSLMSGAAYEQYF
TRBJ2-1,TRBV19,many,NA,CASSSGNYNEQFF
TRBJ1-1,TRBV28,NA,NA,CASSPGLRVPSTEAFF
TRBJ2-5,TRBV6-1,many,NA,CASSDAGTQYF
TRBJ2-7,TRBV5-1,many,TRBD1,CASSVEGQGAYEQYF
TRBJ2-7,TRBV27,many,NA,CASKAQGTSYEQYF
TRBJ2-5,TRBV5-1,many,TRBD1,CASSSTGGQETQYF
TRBJ2-3,TRBV20-1,NA,NA,CSARETKDTRYF
TRBJ2-3,TRBV13,many,TRBD1,CASSLGISVGGIPDTQYF
TRBJ1-1,TRBV29-1,many,NA,CSVSDWNTEAFF
TRBJ2-7,TRBV28,many,TRBD2,CGSGSYEQYF
TRBJ2-1,TRBV12-3/TRBV12-4,NA,TRBD2,CASRIAGDGGNEQFF
TRBJ2-3,TRBV5-1,NA,TRBD1,CASSYGTARTDTQYF
TRBJ2-3,TRBV6-4,NA,TRBD1,CASSDRGLSTDTQYF
TRBJ2-3,TRBV28,NA,TRBD2,CASSPSGRKDTQYF
TRBJ1-5,TRBV20-1,many,NA,CSAVSPNAPNQPQHF
TRBJ2-3,TRBV19,many,NA,CAISGGGDTQYF
TRBJ2-2,TRBV5-1,NA,TRBD1,CASSLDRGQVGELFF
TRBJ2-1,TRBV2,medium-sized,NA,CASSDRIYNEQFF
TRBJ2-1,TRBV2,NA,NA,CASKGGQHEQFF
TRBJ1-1,TRBV4-2,NA,NA,CASSQGVQGTTEAFF
TRBJ2-1,TRBV18,few,TRBD2,CASSTSSVAGGPGNEQFF
TRBJ2-5,TRBV27,few,TRBD1,CASIRDRDQEIQYF